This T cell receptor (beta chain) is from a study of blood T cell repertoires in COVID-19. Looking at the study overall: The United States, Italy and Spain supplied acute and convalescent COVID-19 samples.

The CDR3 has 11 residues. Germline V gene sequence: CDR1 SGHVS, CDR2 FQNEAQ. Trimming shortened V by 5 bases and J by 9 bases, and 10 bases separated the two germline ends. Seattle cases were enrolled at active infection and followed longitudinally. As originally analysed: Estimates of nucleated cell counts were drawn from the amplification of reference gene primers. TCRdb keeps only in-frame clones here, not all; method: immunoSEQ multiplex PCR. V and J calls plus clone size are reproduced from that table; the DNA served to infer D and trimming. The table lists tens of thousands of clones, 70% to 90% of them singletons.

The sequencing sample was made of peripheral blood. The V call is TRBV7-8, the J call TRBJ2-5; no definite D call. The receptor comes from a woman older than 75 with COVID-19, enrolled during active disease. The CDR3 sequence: CASSLSWPQYF. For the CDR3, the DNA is TGTGCCAGCAGCCTTAGCTGGCCCCAGTACTTC.